These 20 T cell receptor beta chains were sequenced from one sample in a study of T cell responses to AZD1222 COVID-19 vaccine. Assay used: immunoSEQ multiplex PCR; TCRdb lists only in-frame clones, some missing. This repertoire shows tens of thousands of clones, roughly 87% found once; its top ten account for around a sixth. The specimen was peripheral blood, collected on day 0 of AZD1222 vaccination. These receptors came from an adult in good health.

This chain joins TRBV3-1 (or the pseudogene TRBV3-2) and TRBJ1-2; D gene ambiguous. The germline CDR1 and CDR2 sequences are LGHDT and YNNKEL (reference sequence). The V and J ends lost 1 base and 2 bases respectively, with 11 bases between them. CDR3 size: 15 residues. CDR3 sequence reads: CASSQAPAENYGYTF. The DNA of the CDR3 is TGTGCCAGCAGCCAAGCCCCGGCGGAGAACTATGGCTACACCTTC.

In its sample, this clone was seen a few times. The rearrangement joins TRBV5-1 to TRBJ1-4, with D perhaps matching TRBD1 (6 bases). The V gene lost 0 bases and the J gene lost 16 bases, with 16 bases spanning the gap. CDR3 size: 13 residues. Germline CDR1 reads SGHRS; CDR2 reads YFSETQ. The CDR3 here is CASSLVLEDRRFF. CDR3 nucleotide sequence: TGCGCCAGCAGCTTGGTCCTTGAAGACAGGCGGTTTTTT.

The chain joins TRBV13 to TRBJ1-2; 7 bases are shared with TRBD1. The CDR3 has 15 amino acids. Looked up from germline, CDR1 is PRHDT and CDR2 is FYEKMQ (reference sequence). The ends lost 6 bases at V and 3 bases at J; junction bases unmatched: 10. The CDR3 loop reads CASSLHRGTYYGYTF. In nucleotides, the CDR3 is TGTGCCAGCAGTCTCCACAGGGGTACTTACTATGGCTACACCTTC.

The gene calls are TRBV6-4 and TRBJ2-3; 12 bases align to TRBD2. Germline V CDR1 and CDR2: MRHNA, SNTAGT. Trimming took 4 bases from V and 1 from J; bases not matched to a gene: 0. The CDR3 has 15 residues. CDR3 sequence (DNA): TGTGCCAGCAGTGGGACTAGCGGGGGCACAGATACGCAGTATTTT. This gives the protein CASSGTSGGTDTQYF.

This chain joins TRBV19 and TRBJ1-1, with unresolved D. Trimming shortened V by 3 bases and J by 5 bases, and 13 bases separated the two germline ends. The CDR3 has 14 residues. The germline CDR1 and CDR2 sequences are LNHDA and SQIVND (reference sequence). The CDR3 DNA follows: TGTGCCAGTAGTATCGGCCGGAGGGAAACTGAAGCTTTCTTT. It specifies CASSIGRRETEAFF. Using reference TRBV19 and TRBJ1-1 for the parts outside the CDR3, the full variable domain is DGGITQSPKYLFRKEGQNVTLSCEQNLNHDAMYWYRQDPGQGLRLIYYSQIVNDFQKGDIAEGYSVSREKKESFPLTVTSAQKNPTAFYLCASSIGRRETEAFFGQGTRLTVV.

The V and J genes are TRBV30 and TRBJ1-2; D is undetermined. V was pared by 8 bases and J by 8 bases, with 12 bases between. The length of the CDR3 is 10 residues. Germline V gene data show CDR1 as GTSNPN and CDR2 as SVGIG (reference sequence). DNA for the CDR3: TGTGCCGGGGAAGAGGGCGGCTACACCTTC. It translates to CAGEEGGYTF.

J is TRBJ2-7 and V is TRBV10-3; unclear D gene. V dropped 5 bases and J dropped 0 bases, with 5 bases sitting between them. Germline lookup yields CDR1 ENHRY and CDR2 SYGVKD. This CDR3 is built from 12 residues. This CDR3 is CAISSLSYEQYF. The CDR3 DNA follows: TGTGCCATCAGTTCGCTCTCCTACGAGCAGTACTTC.

This clone was detected once. This specimen includes other DNA sequences encoding the same CDR3. The chain joins TRBV9 to TRBJ1-1; D call uncertain. V lost 0 bases and J 0 bases, leaving 9 bases between the germline ends. Germline CDR1 is SGDLS and CDR2 is YYNGEE. The length of the CDR3 is 15 residues. The CDR3 sequence: CASSVDGVVNTEAFF. DNA of the CDR3: TGTGCCAGCAGCGTAGATGGGGTCGTGAACACTGAAGCTTTCTTT.

The chain joins TRBV7-8 to TRBJ1-1; D is unclear. CDR3 length equals 14 residues. CDR1 and CDR2 (germline): SGHVS, FQNEAQ. Trimming cost V 1 base and J 4 bases, with 10 bases left between them. CDR3 protein: CASSLVPGGTEAFF. CDR3 sequence (DNA): TGTGCCAGCAGCTTAGTTCCGGGTGGCACTGAAGCTTTCTTT.

This rearrangement joins TRBV28 to TRBJ2-6; 12 bases line up with TRBD2. CDR3 size: 17 residues. Germline assignment: CDR1 MDHEN and CDR2 SYDVKM. V gave up 5 bases and J gave up 0 bases; unmatched junction bases: 2. In DNA form, the CDR3 reads TGTGCCAGCAGTCTGACTAGCGGGAGCTCTGGGGCCAACGTCCTGACTTTC. Translated: CASSLTSGSSGANVLTF.

The chain is built from TRBV29-1 and TRBJ2-3; D ambiguous. Germline loops: CDR1 SQVTM, CDR2 ANQGSEA. V was trimmed by 5 bases and J by 3 bases, leaving 15 bases between them. The CDR3 totals 14 residues. Written as DNA, the CDR3 is TGCAGCGTTACAAAGCCCAGTGGGACAGATACGCAGTATTTT. Translating it yields CSVTKPSGTDTQYF.

This chain links TRBV7-9 with TRBJ2-7; 9 positions agree with TRBD1. Trimming at V came to 5 bases and at J to 3 bases, leaving 14 bases not matched to a gene. The CDR3 is made up of 17 amino acids. In germline, CDR1 is SEHNR, CDR2 FQNEAQ (reference sequence). The CDR3 DNA reads TGTGCCAGCAGCCTAGGGACAGGGCCAGGGCCGAGCTACGAGCAGTACTTC. Its protein is CASSLGTGPGPSYEQYF.

CDR3: CASSSLNPMGHQTTSGNTIYF. CDR3 DNA: TGTGCCAGCAGCTCCTTAAATCCAATGGGACACCAAACGACCTCTGGAAACACCATATATTTT. V usage is TRBV9 and J usage is TRBJ1-3; possibly TRBD1 for D (6 bases). CDR3 length equals 21 residues. The germline V gene has CDR1 SGDLS and CDR2 YYNGEE. Trimming took 4 bases from V and 0 from J, leaving 29 bases between them.

This chain uses TRBV24-1 with TRBJ2-5; TRBD1 might be the D (5 bases). Germline V gene data show CDR1 as KGHDR and CDR2 as SFDVKD. This CDR3 has 15 residues. Deletions cut 1 base from V and 5 bases from J, with 13 bases between. The CDR3 DNA follows: TGTGCCACCAGTGATTTCTACCAGGGAAGGGAGACCCAGTACTTC. Its protein product is CATSDFYQGRETQYF.

The chain combines TRBV18 with TRBJ1-6; no firm D call. From germline, CDR1 is KGHSH and CDR2 LQKENI. Trimming shortened V by 2 bases and J by 2 bases, and 13 bases separated the two germline ends. The length of the CDR3 is 17 residues. In DNA form, the CDR3 reads TGTGCCAGCTCACCAAGCGTTTCCGTCCCCTATAATTCACCCCTCCACTTT. Its translation is CASSPSVSVPYNSPLHF.

This clone was observed once. J is TRBJ2-3 and V is TRBV10-3; possible D gene TRBD1, 6 bases. This CDR3 comprises 16 residues. Trimming pared 5 bases from V and 2 bases from J, leaving 17 bases between. CDR1 is ENHRY and CDR2 is SYGVKD in the germline V gene. For the CDR3, the DNA is TGTGCCATCAGTTCTGATGCCTTGGGGGCCACAGATACGCAGTATTTT. Translating gives CAISSDALGATDTQYF.

This chain connects TRBV9 to TRBJ1-1; D uncertain. Germline V gene lookup returns CDR1 SGDLS and CDR2 YYNGEE. Between the trimmed V and J ends, which lost 4 bases and 1 base, there was a span of 20 bases. The CDR3 has 17 residues. Here the CDR3 reads CASSSRIRSYRNTEAFF. In nucleotides, the CDR3 is TGTGCCAGCAGCTCTCGAATTCGGTCTTATCGGAACACTGAAGCTTTCTTT.

This chain joins TRBV3-1 (or the pseudogene TRBV3-2) and TRBJ1-2, with D perhaps TRBD1 (5 bases). There are 13 residues in the CDR3. Per the germline V gene, CDR1 is LGHDT and CDR2 is YNNKEL (reference sequence). V was cut by 0 bases and J by 8 bases, with 10 bases left in between. The CDR3 DNA sequence: TGTGCCAGCAGCCAAGATCGGGGGACGGGCTACACCTTC. Residues: CASSQDRGTGYTF.

This clone was picked up one time. The chain uses TRBV29-1 and TRBJ2-3; D might be TRBD2 (6 bases). The length of the CDR3 is 15 residues. CDR1 and CDR2 (germline): SQVTM, ANQGSEA. V was pared by 0 bases and J by 4 bases, with 14 bases between. The CDR3 coding sequence is TGCAGCGTTGAAGATTCTAGCGACTTAGCAGATACGCAGTATTTT. It codes for CSVEDSSDLADTQYF.

The rearrangement uses TRBV7-2 and TRBJ2-4, with a tentative D call TRBD2 (6 bases). The germline gives CDR1 SGHTA, CDR2 FQGNSA. Trimming pared 1 base from V and 9 bases from J, leaving 16 bases between. The CDR3 is 15 residues long. The CDR3 spells CASSLGGTGSGIQYF. Here the CDR3 DNA reads TGTGCCAGCAGCTTAGGCGGGACCGGGTCTGGCATTCAGTACTTC. Supplemented by reference TRBV7-2 and TRBJ2-4, the full variable domain reads GAGVSQSPSNKVTEKGKDVELRCDPISGHTALYWYRQSLGQGLEFLIYFQGNSAPDKSGLPSDRFSAERTGGSVSTLTIQRTQQEDSAVYLCASSLGGTGSGIQYFGAGTRLSVL.